This entry lists 23 T cell receptor beta chains sequenced from one sample in a study of a mutant IDH1 vaccine in newly diagnosed glioma. Their recognized antigens are unknown. Data came from immunoSEQ multiplex PCR; TCRdb stores just in-frame clones and leaves some out. The profile shows tens of thousands of clones, around 85% of them singletons. Time point in this sample: week 23, last vaccination. Vaccination used 300 ug of mutant IDH1 20-mer peptide per dose, with topical imiquimod. Sequenced material: PBMCs, taken from a glioma patient whose treatment included an IDH1 peptide vaccine. The receptors come from a woman aged 50 to 60 with glioma.

The chain is built from TRBV28 and TRBJ2-5; no clear D. V was trimmed by 5 bases and J by 0 bases, leaving 13 bases between them. This CDR3 has 15 residues. Germline V gene sequence: CDR1 MDHEN, CDR2 SYDVKM. CDR3 sequence: CASSTEGRNQETQYF. CDR3 bases: TGTGCCAGCAGTACGGAAGGACGCAACCAAGAGACCCAGTACTTC.

In DNA form, the CDR3 reads TGCGCCACCAAACTAGCGAGGGAGACCCAGTACTTC. It translates to CATKLARETQYF. This sequence joins TRBV10-2 and TRBJ2-5; TRBD2 matches 7 bases. V was clipped by 10 bases and J by 5 bases; unmatched bases: 7. The CDR3 length is 12 residues. CDR1 and CDR2 (germline): WSHSY, SAAADI.

This chain joins TRBV25-1 and TRBJ1-2, with 12 bases matching TRBD1. Germline-derived CDR1 and CDR2 are MGHDK and SYGVNS. V was pared by 2 bases and J by 5 bases, with 3 bases of the junction left unmatched. CDR3 length equals 15 residues. In nucleotides, the CDR3 is TGTGCCAGCAGTGAAAGGGACAGGGGGCTTTATGGCTACACCTTC. The encoded protein is CASSERDRGLYGYTF.

V is TRBV2 and J is TRBJ2-3, with D unclear. CDR1 and CDR2 from the germline V gene are SNHLY and FYNNEI. CDR3 length: 16 residues. The ends were cut back, 5 bases at V and 2 bases at J, with 17 bases in the middle. CDR3 DNA: TGTGCCAGCAGTTCTACAGTCCTACTACTCACAGATACGCAGTATTTT. Amino acid sequence: CASSSTVLLLTDTQYF. Using reference TRBV2 and TRBJ2-3 for the parts outside the CDR3, the full variable domain is EPEVTQTPSHQVTQMGQEVILRCVPISNHLYFYWYRQILGQKVEFLVSFYNNEISEKSEIFDDQFSVERPDGSNFTLKIRSTKLEDSAMYFCASSSTVLLLTDTQYFGPGTRLTVL.

The chain recombines TRBV6-5 with TRBJ1-2, with 7 positions matching TRBD1. Trimming took 0 bases from V and 2 from J; bases not matched to a gene: 3. Germline loops: CDR1 MNHEY, CDR2 SVGAGI. The CDR3 has 15 amino acids. CDR3 loop: CASSYSGTANYGYTF. The CDR3 bases are TGTGCCAGCAGTTACTCGGGGACAGCGAACTATGGCTACACCTTC.

This chain joins TRBV5-1 and TRBJ2-7, with D uncertain. Trimming took 1 base from V and 5 from J, leaving 10 bases between them. Germline CDR1 reads SGHRS; CDR2 reads YFSETQ. The CDR3 totals 13 residues. The CDR3 DNA follows: TGCGCCAGCAGCTTGTACCAGAGAAACGAGCAGTACTTC. This codes for CASSLYQRNEQYF.

The rearrangement uses TRBV7-6 and TRBJ2-2; 9 bases align to TRBD1. The CDR3 length is 16 residues. V lost 5 bases, J lost 5 bases, and 9 bases stayed unmatched. The germline V gene encodes CDR1 SGHVS and CDR2 FNYEAQ. The CDR3 DNA is TGTGCCAGCAGCCCCCGGACAGGGGTTCGTACCGGGGAGCTGTTTTTT. Its protein product is CASSPRTGVRTGELFF.

The chain is built from TRBV11-2 and TRBJ1-2; no firm D call. This CDR3 contains 16 residues. The germline CDR1 and CDR2 sequences are SGHAT and FQNNGV. V was pared by 1 base and J by 5 bases, with 17 bases between. CDR3 region: CASSLGGAYYYYGYTF. DNA for the CDR3: TGTGCCAGCAGCTTAGGAGGAGCCTATTATTATTATGGCTACACCTTC.

This clone was counted between two and nine times. This sequence joins TRBV7-3 and TRBJ2-1, with D perhaps TRBD1 or TRBD2 (5 bases each). Germline values: CDR1 SGHTA, CDR2 FQGTGA. This CDR3 comprises 11 residues. Between the trimmed V and J ends, which lost 5 bases and 9 bases, there was a span of 8 bases. CDR3 loop: CASSQGVEQFF. The DNA of the CDR3 is TGTGCCAGCAGCCAGGGAGTTGAGCAGTTCTTC.

This clone has a handful of counts. The chain has TRBV19 and TRBJ1-4; D is ambiguous. V was pared by 11 bases and J by 8 bases, with 12 bases between. This CDR3 comprises 11 residues. The germline CDR1 and CDR2 sequences are LNHDA and SQIVND (reference sequence). DNA of the CDR3: TGTGCCGCCAAGGGTGGGGAAAAACTGTTTTTT. Protein: CAAKGGEKLFF.

The J gene is TRBJ1-1, the V gene TRBV19, with no clear D. This CDR3 region has 13 residues. Trimming removed 5 bases at V and 3 bases at J, with 10 bases between. Germline V gene sequence: CDR1 LNHDA, CDR2 SQIVND (reference sequence). CDR3 nucleotides: TGTGCCAGTAGTGTGGCGCCCTACACTGAAGCTTTCTTT. Protein: CASSVAPYTEAFF. The full variable domain, its missing parts supplied by reference TRBV19 and TRBJ1-1, is DGGITQSPKYLFRKEGQNVTLSCEQNLNHDAMYWYRQDPGQGLRLIYYSQIVNDFQKGDIAEGYSVSREKKESFPLTVTSAQKNPTAFYLCASSVAPYTEAFFGQGTRLTVV.

The chain recombines TRBV9 with TRBJ2-2; 9 bases map to TRBD1. CDR3 size: 16 residues. CDR1 and CDR2 (germline): SGDLS, YYNGEE. The V gene end was trimmed by 3 bases and the J gene end by 3 bases; junction bases not matched to a gene: 6. The chain's CDR3 is CASSAPGQGHTGELFF. Written as DNA, the CDR3 is TGTGCCAGCAGCGCCCCCGGACAGGGGCACACCGGGGAGCTGTTTTTT.

V gene TRBV7-3 combines with J gene TRBJ2-7; 9 bases map to TRBD2. This CDR3 has 14 residues. Losses at the gene ends were 2 bases for V and 2 bases for J; bases not matched to a gene: 1. Germline assignment: CDR1 SGHTA and CDR2 FQGTGA. The DNA of the CDR3 is TGTGCCAGCAGCTTAGCGGGAGGGCCCTACGAGCAGTACTTC. Its translation is CASSLAGGPYEQYF.

The rearrangement links TRBV10-2 to TRBJ2-3; 12 positions agree with TRBD2. The CDR3 is made up of 19 amino acids. CDR1 is WSHSY, CDR2 SAAADI, per germline. The ends lost 5 bases at V and 1 base at J; junction bases unmatched: 13. This CDR3 is CASSKGLAGNAARTDTQYF. CDR3 DNA: TGCGCCAGCAGTAAAGGACTAGCGGGGAACGCCGCCCGCACAGATACGCAGTATTTT.

V gene TRBV18 combines with J gene TRBJ2-2, with D hard to call. In germline, CDR1 is KGHSH, CDR2 LQKENI. Trimming cost V 5 bases and J 1 base, with 11 bases left between them. The CDR3 extends over 15 amino acids. CDR3 nucleotides: TGTGCCAGCTCAAGCCTCTCTTTGAACACCGGGGAGCTGTTTTTT. Amino acids: CASSSLSLNTGELFF.

The rearrangement links TRBV7-2 to TRBJ2-5, with 7 bases lining up with TRBD1. CDR1 SGHTA and CDR2 FQGNSA come from the germline V gene. The CDR3 is 14 amino acids. The trim removed 4 bases at V and 0 bases at J, leaving 2 bases unmatched. DNA for the CDR3: TGTGCCAGCAGCTACGGGACAGACCAAGAGACCCAGTACTTC. Protein: CASSYGTDQETQYF.

The gene calls are TRBV27 and TRBJ1-6, with D uncertain. The CDR3 consists of 13 residues. Germline V CDR1 and CDR2: MNHEY, SMNVEV (reference sequence). V lost 9 bases and J 7 bases, leaving 13 bases between the germline ends. CDR3 amino acids: CASCDPGNSPLHF. In DNA form, the CDR3 reads TGTGCCAGTTGCGACCCAGGCAATTCACCCCTCCACTTT.

CDR3 nucleotides: TGTGCCAGCAGCCGCGGGCTAGCGCAGTACAATGAGCAGTTCTTC. This sequence encodes CASSRGLAQYNEQFF. This chain uses TRBV7-8 with TRBJ2-1; perhaps TRBD2 as D (6 bases). Per the germline V gene, CDR1 is SGHVS and CDR2 is FQNEAQ. This CDR3 region has 15 residues. V was cut by 5 bases and J by 4 bases, with 15 bases left in between.

This clone was detected once. V and J are TRBV29-1 and TRBJ1-4; 9 nucleotides agree with TRBD1. Germline-derived CDR1 and CDR2 are SQVTM and ANQGSEA. The CDR3 length is 14 residues. V shed 5 bases, J shed 6 bases, and the junction held 7 bases outside the gene matches. CDR3 coding DNA: TGCAGCGTTTTGGCCGGGACAGGGTATGAAAAACTGTTTTTT. Amino acids: CSVLAGTGYEKLFF.

V gene TRBV19 combines with J gene TRBJ2-1, with 10 bases identical to TRBD1. Germline V lookup: CDR1 LNHDA, CDR2 SQIVND (reference sequence). The junction had 7 bases not matched to a gene; V was cut back by 5 bases and J by 3 bases. The CDR3 is 16 residues long. CDR3 bases: TGTGCCAGTAGTTTCCGACAGGGGGCTATCTACAATGAGCAGTTCTTC. Amino acid sequence: CASSFRQGAIYNEQFF.

This chain connects TRBV29-1 to TRBJ2-4, with D uncertain. The germline gives CDR1 SQVTM, CDR2 ANQGSEA. Trimming cost V 7 bases and J 7 bases, with 20 bases left between them. This CDR3 is built from 14 residues. CDR3 DNA: TGCAGCGCACGCTCTGCGGAGCATGGGAACATTCAGTACTTC. This encodes CSARSAEHGNIQYF.

The J gene is TRBJ2-6, the V gene TRBV30; D remains unclear. Trimming removed 1 base from V and 5 bases from J, with 9 bases in between. This CDR3 contains 14 residues. The germline V gene has CDR1 GTSNPN and CDR2 SVGIG (reference sequence). Here the CDR3 reads CAWSGRFWANVLTF. The DNA of the CDR3 is TGTGCCTGGAGTGGGCGCTTCTGGGCCAACGTCCTGACTTTC.

The chain links TRBV9 to TRBJ2-7, with D unclear. Germline CDR1 SGDLS, CDR2 YYNGEE. Trimming took 0 bases from V and 2 from J, leaving 9 bases between them. The CDR3 contains 14 residues. The CDR3 loop reads CASSVGDGAYEQYF. As DNA, the CDR3 is TGTGCCAGCAGCGTAGGAGATGGGGCCTACGAGCAGTACTTC.